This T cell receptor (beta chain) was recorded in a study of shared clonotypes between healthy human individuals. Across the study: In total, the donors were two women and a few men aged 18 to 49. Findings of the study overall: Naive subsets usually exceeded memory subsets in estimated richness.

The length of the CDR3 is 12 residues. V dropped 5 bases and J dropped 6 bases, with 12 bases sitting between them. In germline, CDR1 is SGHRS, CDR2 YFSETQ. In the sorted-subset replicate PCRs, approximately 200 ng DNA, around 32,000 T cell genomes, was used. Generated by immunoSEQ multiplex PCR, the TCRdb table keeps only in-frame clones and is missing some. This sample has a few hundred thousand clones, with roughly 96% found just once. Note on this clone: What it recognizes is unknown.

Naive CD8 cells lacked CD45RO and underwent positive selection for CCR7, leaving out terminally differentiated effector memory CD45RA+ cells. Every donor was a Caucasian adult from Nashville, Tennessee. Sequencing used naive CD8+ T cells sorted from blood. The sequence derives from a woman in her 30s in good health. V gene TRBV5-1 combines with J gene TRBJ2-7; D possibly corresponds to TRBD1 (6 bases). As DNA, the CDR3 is TGCGCCAGCAGAACAGGGTCTCGCGAGCAGTACTTC. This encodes CASRTGSREQYF. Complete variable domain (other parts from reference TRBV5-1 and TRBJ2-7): KAGVTQTPRYLIKTRGQQVTLSCSPISGHRSVSWYQQTPGQGLQFLFEYFSETQRNKGNFPGRFSGRQFSNSRSEMNVSTLELGDSALYLCASRTGSREQYFGPGTRLTVT.